This TCR beta chain was observed in a study of CD8 T cells in ankylosing spondylitis. Study results and limitations: It was reported that disease-linked clones were significantly enriched in matched ankylosing spondylitis synovial fluid. Those disease-linked clones were CD8+; they were also relatively rare in peripheral blood. A TCR beta motif of several highly homologous variants appeared characteristic of ankylosing spondylitis blood. Past studies reported some motif variants in reactive arthritis synovial fluid and blood.

TCRdb recomputed calls from the 5' RACE reads with MiXCR, one row per CDR3 protein. The sample lists some 130,000 distinct CDR3 sequences, roughly 13% seen once, with 2.5% to 3.5% in the top ten. The CDR3 spans 12 residues. The germline CDR1 and CDR2 sequences are DFQATT and SNEGSKA (reference sequence). V was pared by 2 bases and J by 6 bases, with 7 bases between. This clonotype turned up a few times. Its antigen is undetermined. This clonotype was obtained from a female donor with ankylosing spondylitis or in good health (not recorded which). Sequencing was done on a sample of blood, either unsorted or a sorted T cell fraction (not recorded which). The chain is built from TRBV20-1 and TRBJ1-4, with no clear D. The CDR3 is CSARYRDEKLFF. The DNA for the CDR3 is TGCAGTGCTAGATATCGAGATGAAAAACTGTTTTTT.